The 13 T cell receptor beta chains below all came from one sample that was sequenced in a study of CXCR3-negative and CXCR3-positive naive CD8 T cells. Carrying UMI labels, the TRB cDNA libraries were prepared through 5' RACE. For each CDR3 protein, TCRdb gives one entry from its re-call of the 5' RACE reads, without DNA. This table holds about 40,000 distinct CDR3 sequences. Sequenced sample: memory CD8+ T cells from blood. Receptors were obtained from a human donor in good health. Some clones in this sample may be carry-over from other donors' samples.

V gene TRBV6-6 combines with J gene TRBJ2-7; with no DNA, the TCRdb D assignment of TRBD1 cannot be verified. This CDR3 is 16 amino acids long. Germline CDR1 MNHNY, CDR2 SVGAGI (reference sequence). The CDR3 protein is CASSFVVPVSSYEQYF.

The V and J genes are TRBV3-1 and TRBJ2-5; there is no DNA to check the TCRdb D call of TRBD1. CDR1 is LGHDT and CDR2 is YNNKEL in the germline V gene (reference sequence). CDR3 length: 19 residues. CDR3 amino acids: CASGIQSETGTGASMAQYF.

The chain is built from TRBV5-1 and TRBJ1-1; no DNA is available, so the TRBD1 call from TCRdb remains unchecked. CDR3 length: 14 residues. Germline assignment: CDR1 SGHRS and CDR2 YFSETQ. The CDR3 region is CASSRTPGNHEAFF.

The chain joins TRBV7-6 to TRBJ1-5. Germline-derived CDR1 and CDR2 are SGHVS and FNYEAQ. The CDR3 length is 14 residues. The CDR3 reads CASSLALGGQPQHF. The whole variable domain, filled in from reference TRBV7-6 and TRBJ1-5, reads GAGVSQSPRYKVTKRGQDVALRCDPISGHVSLYWYRQALGQGPEFLTYFNYEAQQDKSGLPNDRFSAERPEGSISTLTIQRTEQRDSAMYRCASSLALGGQPQHFGDGTRLSIL.

The chain combines TRBV15 with TRBJ1-5. Germline lookup yields CDR1 LNHNV and CDR2 YYDKDF (reference sequence). This CDR3 spans 17 amino acids. This chain's CDR3 is CATSRDFGPRSNQPQHF.

The genes are TRBV6-4 and TRBJ1-6. The CDR3 covers 13 residues. Germline V gives CDR1 MRHNA, CDR2 SNTAGT. The CDR3: CASSDSDNSPLHF.

This chain links TRBV15 with TRBJ2-1; TCRdb proposes TRBD1, but this gene call is untestable without DNA. CDR1 is LNHNV and CDR2 is YYDKDF in the germline V gene (reference sequence). The CDR3 sequence is 14 residues long. The CDR3 is CATSRGQGADEQFF.

The V gene is TRBV15, the J gene TRBJ2-7; checking the TCRdb D call of TRBD1 is not possible without DNA. Germline lookup yields CDR1 LNHNV and CDR2 YYDKDF (reference sequence). The CDR3 has 15 residues. The CDR3 reads CATSQQGGEAYEQYF.

J is TRBJ2-7 and V is TRBV6-6; the TCRdb D gene call, TRBD1, has no DNA to confirm it. Germline values: CDR1 MNHNY, CDR2 SVGAGI (reference sequence). This CDR3 region has 17 residues. CDR3 loop: CASRLPPGQGITYEQYF.

V is TRBV12-3 or TRBV12-4 and J is TRBJ2-3; no DNA is available, so the TRBD1 call from TCRdb remains unchecked. CDR3 length equals 13 residues. CDR3 in amino acids: CASIEGQVDTQYF.

The chain is built from TRBV6-5 and TRBJ2-1; TCRdb's D gene call, TRBD1, goes unchecked for lack of DNA. This CDR3 comprises 12 residues. Germline V lookup: CDR1 MNHEY, CDR2 SVGAGI. This CDR3 is CASSSPGEAEFF.

This chain connects TRBV6-2 or TRBV6-3 to TRBJ2-1; checking the TCRdb D call of TRBD1 is not possible without DNA. Germline-derived CDR1 and CDR2 are MNHEY and SVGEGT. This CDR3 comprises 14 residues. CDR3 residues: CASSFPGQGNEQFF.

V and J are TRBV7-7 and TRBJ2-3; TCRdb outputs TRBD1, but without DNA this stays unchecked. Germline V lookup: CDR1 SSHAT, CDR2 FNYEAQ (reference sequence). This CDR3 comprises 16 residues. The CDR3 here is CASSLAGTGGTDTQYF.